One and the same sample provided the 31 T cell receptor beta chains below, sequenced in a study of T-cell memory formation after mild COVID-19. TCRdb used MiXCR to reprocess the 5' RACE reads, holding one entry per CDR3 protein. The sample has 250,000 to 300,000 distinct CDR3 sequences, around 16% seen once. The sample taken for sequencing was PBMCs or a T cell subset sorted from them (not recorded which). These receptors were taken from a man between 18 and 35 years old who had mild COVID-19 (a few samples of this study predate the infection). Cell type and time point are not known.

The rearrangement uses TRBV30 and TRBJ1-5; D not certain. V dropped 0 bases and J dropped 7 bases, with 10 bases sitting between them. The CDR3 extends over 13 amino acids. Germline V gene data show CDR1 as GTSNPN and CDR2 as SVGIG (reference sequence). In nucleotides, the CDR3 is TGTGCCTGGAGTGTGCCGAACGAGCAGCCCCAGCATTTT. Protein: CAWSVPNEQPQHF.

This clonotype was seen only a few times. The chain employs TRBV5-5 and TRBJ1-2; D may be TRBD1 (5 bases). In germline, CDR1 is SGHKS, CDR2 YYEKEE (reference sequence). The CDR3 runs 15 residues. The germline V and J ends were trimmed by 1 base and 6 bases, with 16 bases remaining between them. CDR3 region: CASSLNAFGGDGYTF. In DNA, the CDR3 is TGTGCCAGCAGCTTGAATGCATTTGGGGGGGATGGCTACACCTTC.

In its sample, this clonotype was seen a few times. V gene TRBV4-2 combines with J gene TRBJ2-1, with D tentatively TRBD2 (5 bases). The CDR3 runs 13 residues. CDR1 LGHNA and CDR2 YNFKEQ come from the germline V gene. V lost 0 bases and J 12 bases, leaving 12 bases between the germline ends. The CDR3 region has the DNA TGTGCCAGCAGCCAAGAGGGCAACCGGGGGCAGTTCTTC. Translated: CASSQEGNRGQFF.

This clonotype was counted a few times. This chain joins TRBV3-1 and TRBJ1-3; D ambiguous. The CDR3 sequence is 14 residues long. V was shortened by 3 bases and J by 2 bases, with 8 bases between the two germline ends. Germline assignment: CDR1 LGHDT and CDR2 YNNKEL (reference sequence). The CDR3 DNA reads as TGTGCCAGCAGCCATCTCACCGCTGGAAACACCATATATTTT. Translating it yields CASSHLTAGNTIYF.

The CDR3 nucleotides are TGTGCCAGCAGTGCACAGGGATACGAGCAGTACGTC. Encoded protein: CASSAQGYEQYV. The chain uses TRBV25-1 and TRBJ2-7; TRBD1 is a possible D gene (6 bases). Germline assignment: CDR1 MGHDK and CDR2 SYGVNS. V was cut by 4 bases and J by 4 bases, with 8 bases left in between. The CDR3 spans 12 residues.

The chain combines TRBV12-3 or TRBV12-4 with TRBJ1-1, with 7 positions matching TRBD1. Trimming took 4 bases from V and 5 from J; bases not matched to a gene: 10. The CDR3 runs 15 residues. The CDR3 spells CASSSPGGQWTEAFF. In DNA, the CDR3 is TGTGCCAGCAGTTCCCCAGGGGGGCAGTGGACTGAAGCTTTCTTT.

The rearrangement joins TRBV6-2 or TRBV6-3 to TRBJ2-1; D remains ambiguous. Germline V gene data show CDR1 as MNHEY and CDR2 as SVGEGT. Trimming took off 8 bases at V and 6 bases at J, with 14 bases between the two ends. The CDR3 is made up of 13 amino acids. This CDR3 is CASEPAAFNEQFF. CDR3 bases: TGTGCCAGCGAGCCGGCCGCCTTCAATGAGCAGTTCTTC.

This clonotype was found many times. This chain connects TRBV5-1 to TRBJ2-7; D may be TRBD1 or TRBD2 (6 bases each). Germline V lookup: CDR1 SGHRS, CDR2 YFSETQ. CDR3 length equals 15 residues. V was pared by 4 bases and J by 3 bases, with 17 bases between. This CDR3 reads CASSRPGAESYEQYF. CDR3 coding DNA: TGCGCCAGCAGCCGGCCGGGGGCAGAGAGCTACGAGCAGTACTTC.

The table lists this clonotype with many counts. The rearrangement joins TRBV5-1 to TRBJ2-3; D unresolved. Trimming removed 3 bases at V and 3 bases at J, with 2 bases between. CDR3 length equals 11 residues. The germline V gene encodes CDR1 SGHRS and CDR2 YFSETQ. As DNA, the CDR3 is TGCGCCAGCAGCTGGACAGATACGCAGTATTTT. It translates to CASSWTDTQYF. The full variable domain, with the rest looked up from reference TRBV5-1 and TRBJ2-3, is KAGVTQTPRYLIKTRGQQVTLSCSPISGHRSVSWYQQTPGQGLQFLFEYFSETQRNKGNFPGRFSGRQFSNSRSEMNVSTLELGDSALYLCASSWTDTQYFGPGTRLTVL.

This rearrangement joins TRBV12-3 or TRBV12-4 to TRBJ1-6, with a tentative D call TRBD1 (5 bases). The CDR3 totals 16 residues. Trimming cost V 3 bases and J 10 bases, with 19 bases left between them. CDR3 in DNA: TGTGCCAGCAGTTTGGTCGGGGCCTCGACGGGATCACCCCTCCACTTT. The encoded protein is CASSLVGASTGSPLHF.

The chain employs TRBV4-1 and TRBJ1-2; 9 positions agree with TRBD1. The V and J ends lost 4 bases and 6 bases, in that order; junction bases with no gene match: 6. This CDR3 contains 14 residues. From germline, CDR1 is MGHRA and CDR2 YSYEKL. This chain's CDR3 is CASSRSQGAHGYTF. The CDR3 DNA sequence: TGCGCCAGCAGCCGGTCACAGGGGGCGCATGGCTACACCTTC.

This clonotype appeared many times. The chain carries TRBV5-6 and TRBJ2-2; D remains ambiguous. CDR1 is SGHDT, CDR2 YYEEEE, per germline. The CDR3 has 16 residues. V lost 0 bases and J lost 2, with 11 bases in between. Written as DNA, the CDR3 is TGTGCCAGCAGCTTGGGTCCCCCCAGCAACACCGGGGAGCTGTTTTTT. This translates into CASSLGPPSNTGELFF.

This clonotype was seen more than once but under ten times. The chain combines TRBV5-4 with TRBJ1-1; D is ambiguous. V dropped 1 base and J dropped 3 bases, with 7 bases sitting between them. Germline lookup yields CDR1 SGHNT and CDR2 YYREEE (reference sequence). The CDR3 has 13 residues. CDR3 sequence reads: CASSLMEDTEAFF. The CDR3 DNA follows: TGTGCCAGCAGCTTGATGGAAGACACTGAAGCTTTCTTT.

The rearrangement uses TRBV7-2 and TRBJ2-6; the D is unclear. Germline CDR1 is SGHTA and CDR2 is FQGNSA. The CDR3 has 15 amino acids. V lost 3 bases and J 2 bases, leaving 8 bases between the germline ends. CDR3 residues: CASSFTVTGANVLTF. The CDR3, as DNA: TGTGCCAGCAGCTTCACAGTGACTGGGGCCAACGTCCTGACTTTC.

The DNA of the CDR3 is TGTGCCAGCAGTCAGGACGGAACCTTGAGGAACTATGGCTACACCTTC. Its translation is CASSQDGTLRNYGYTF. The chain recombines TRBV12-3 or TRBV12-4 with TRBJ1-2; D unclear. CDR3 length: 16 amino acids. With 5 bases removed from V and 2 bases from J, the gap between germline ends came to 18 bases.

This clonotype was picked up many times. V and J are TRBV7-2 and TRBJ1-1; tentative D call: TRBD1 (6 bases). The CDR3 runs 12 residues. Trimming cost V 2 bases and J 6 bases, with 7 bases left between them. Germline V gene lookup returns CDR1 SGHTA and CDR2 FQGNSA. The CDR3 is CASSLRGAEAFF. In DNA form, the CDR3 reads TGTGCCAGCAGCTTAAGGGGGGCTGAAGCTTTCTTT.

The rearrangement joins TRBV6-5 to TRBJ2-2; D remains ambiguous. CDR3 length: 15 amino acids. Germline V gives CDR1 MNHEY, CDR2 SVGAGI. Trimming cost V 5 bases and J 2 bases, with 12 bases left between them. CDR3 residues: CASSQTWGNTGELFF. CDR3 in DNA: TGTGCCAGCAGTCAAACGTGGGGTAACACCGGGGAGCTGTTTTTT.

In its sample, this clonotype was seen a few times. The chain links TRBV20-1 to TRBJ2-7; the D gene could be TRBD1 or TRBD2 (6 bases each). Germline assignment: CDR1 DFQATT and CDR2 SNEGSKA (reference sequence). The CDR3 extends over 14 amino acids. Trimming took off 3 bases at V and 1 base at J, with 13 bases between the two ends. CDR3: CSASDGGLSYEQYV. CDR3 sequence (DNA): TGCAGTGCTAGTGACGGGGGCCTGTCCTACGAGCAGTACGTC.

This clonotype was seen many times. The chain employs TRBV7-9 and TRBJ2-1; tentatively, D is TRBD2 (6 bases). The CDR3 length is 14 residues. The V end lost 2 bases, the J end lost 4 bases, and 9 bases lay between the germline ends. Germline lookup yields CDR1 SEHNR and CDR2 FQNEAQ (reference sequence). CDR3 in DNA: TGTGCCAGCAGCTTACGCGGAGGGTACAATGAGCAGTTCTTC. Its translation is CASSLRGGYNEQFF.

The V and J genes are TRBV6-5 and TRBJ2-3; D is possibly TRBD1 (6 bases). CDR1 MNHEY and CDR2 SVGAGI come from the germline V gene. The CDR3 has 13 amino acids. V lost 2 bases and J 4 bases, leaving 7 bases between the germline ends. The CDR3 DNA follows: TGTGCCAGCAGTTACGGGGGCGCAGATACGCAGTATTTT. It codes for CASSYGGADTQYF.

This clonotype has only a few counts. The V gene is TRBV10-3, the J gene TRBJ1-6; 7 bases align to TRBD1. CDR1 is ENHRY, CDR2 SYGVKD, per germline. The CDR3 has 14 amino acids. Trimming took 2 bases from V and 8 from J; bases not matched to a gene: 3. The CDR3: CAISEGQVYSPLHF. CDR3 nucleotide sequence: TGTGCCATCAGTGAGGGACAGGTTTATTCACCCCTCCACTTT.

V usage is TRBV28 and J usage is TRBJ2-1; D is perhaps TRBD2 (6 bases). This CDR3 has 13 residues. V dropped 6 bases and J dropped 7 bases, with 13 bases sitting between them. Germline loops: CDR1 MDHEN, CDR2 SYDVKM. The DNA of the CDR3 is TGTGCCAGCAGGGAGGGTGTTAGGAATGAGCAGTTCTTC. Its protein is CASREGVRNEQFF.

This clonotype has just a few counts. The chain joins TRBV6-5 to TRBJ1-1, with 9 bases fitting TRBD1. With 4 bases clipped from V and 11 bases from J, the junction kept 2 bases outside the gene matches. CDR1 and CDR2 (germline): MNHEY, SVGAGI. CDR3 length: 11 residues. The CDR3 region is CASSFGQGAFF. In nucleotides, the CDR3 is TGTGCCAGCAGTTTCGGACAGGGGGCTTTCTTT.

This chain connects TRBV6-5 to TRBJ2-3; TRBD1 matches 7 bases. Germline CDR1 and CDR2: MNHEY and SVGAGI. The J segment lost 1 base and the V segment lost 7 bases, leaving 5 bases of the junction unmatched. The CDR3 sequence is 14 residues long. The CDR3 spells CASTRGRRTDTQYF. Here the CDR3 DNA reads TGTGCCAGCACTAGGGGGCGACGCACAGATACGCAGTATTTT.

In its sample, this clonotype was seen a few times. The chain couples TRBV12-3 or TRBV12-4 to TRBJ2-1; 7 nucleotides line up with TRBD2. There are 17 residues in the CDR3. The V and J ends lost 5 bases and 0 bases, in that order; junction bases with no gene match: 10. The CDR3 bases are TGTGCCAGCAGTCCGCCTACGGGGAGGGGCTCCTACAATGAGCAGTTCTTC. This encodes CASSPPTGRGSYNEQFF.

This chain connects TRBV6-5 to TRBJ2-1; D unresolved. The V end was cut by 10 bases, the J end by 6 bases, with 19 bases between. CDR1 MNHEY and CDR2 SVGAGI come from the germline V gene. The CDR3 is 14 amino acids. In nucleotides, the CDR3 is TGTGCCACCCGACCTTCGGAATCCAGCAATGAGCAGTTCTTC. It is translated as CATRPSESSNEQFF.

The chain uses TRBV9 and TRBJ2-2, with D perhaps being TRBD1 or TRBD2 (5 bases each). V gave up 0 bases and J gave up 6 bases, with 15 bases separating them. CDR1 is SGDLS, CDR2 YYNGEE, per germline. The CDR3 has 16 residues. This chain's CDR3 is CASSVDSALGAGELFF. The DNA of the CDR3 is TGTGCCAGCAGCGTAGACTCGGCTCTGGGGGCCGGGGAGCTGTTTTTT.

The V and J genes are TRBV2 and TRBJ2-7; possible D gene TRBD1, 6 bases. Deletions cut 6 bases from V and 1 base from J, with 7 bases between. Germline V gene data show CDR1 as SNHLY and CDR2 as FYNNEI. This CDR3 region has 12 residues. The CDR3 bases are TGTGCCAGCAGAGGGACATCCTACGAGCAGTACTTC. Its protein product is CASRGTSYEQYF.

The chain uses TRBV4-1 and TRBJ1-1; D is unclear. Trimming cost V 1 base and J 1 base, with 7 bases left between them. The CDR3 has 14 residues. Germline V gene sequence: CDR1 MGHRA, CDR2 YSYEKL. Here the CDR3 DNA reads TGCGCCAGCAGCCAAGTCACCGGGAACACTGAAGCTTTCTTT. Translating gives CASSQVTGNTEAFF.

This clonotype was counted a single time. The V and J genes are TRBV2 and TRBJ2-2, with a possible D match to TRBD1 (6 bases). V lost 9 bases to trimming and J lost 6 bases, with 17 bases between them. This CDR3 has 14 residues. CDR1 SNHLY and CDR2 FYNNEI come from the germline V gene. Here the CDR3 DNA reads TGTGCCAGTACAAGACAGGCCCCAGCCGGGGAGCTGTTTTTT. Translation gives CASTRQAPAGELFF.

The V and J genes are TRBV6-2 or TRBV6-3 and TRBJ1-1, with 12 bases that match TRBD1. The CDR3 has 17 amino acids. The V gene end was trimmed by 0 bases and the J gene end by 5 bases; junction bases not matched to a gene: 7. Germline V CDR1 and CDR2: MNHEY, SVGEGT. The CDR3 spells CASSYSGQGAHVTEAFF. The CDR3 DNA reads as TGTGCCAGCAGTTACTCGGGACAGGGGGCGCATGTTACTGAAGCTTTCTTT.